This paragraph reports one TCR beta chain. Germline CDR1 SGHTA, CDR2 FQGNSA. The CDR3 is made up of 15 amino acids. J lost 0 bases, V lost 0 bases, and 2 bases had no gene match. These data belong to a study of Ad26.COV2.S vaccination and SARS-CoV-2 variants. Study details: Donor allocation was to the COV1001 Ad26.COV2.S trial arm.

The sample's treatment: some 19 received Ad26.COV2.S at low or high dose, single or two shots; about 5 received placebo; per-sample allocation not given. Specimens were obtained on day 63 following the first vaccine or placebo injection. Whoever gave the sample was an adult aged 18-55 years in Boston. Repertoires were generated with immunoSEQ multiplex PCR, while TCRdb's copy carries only in-frame clones and drops some. The sample records hundreds of thousands of clones, 80% to 90% being singletons. The chain carries TRBV7-2 and TRBJ2-7; 7 bases match TRBD2. The receptor's source is a person aged 18-60 years who received the Ad26.COV2.S COVID-19 vaccine or a placebo. Here the sequenced sample was peripheral blood, taken in a trial of Ad26.COV2.S vaccine versus placebo. The CDR3 loop is CASSLAGGNSYEQYF. DNA of the CDR3: TGTGCCAGCAGCTTAGCGGGAGGGAACTCCTACGAGCAGTACTTC. Full variable domain (missing parts from reference TRBV7-2 and TRBJ2-7): GAGVSQSPSNKVTEKGKDVELRCDPISGHTALYWYRQSLGQGLEFLIYFQGNSAPDKSGLPSDRFSAERTGGSVSTLTIQRTQQEDSAVYLCASSLAGGNSYEQYFGPGTRLTVT.